The 9 T cell receptor beta chains below were found in one sample sequenced in a study of shared clonotypes between healthy human individuals. The protocol was immunoSEQ multiplex PCR, while the TCRdb copy is restricted to in-frame clones and leaves out a portion. The sample lists around 300,000 clones, 80% to 90% occurring once. Sequenced sample: memory CD8+ T cells sorted from blood. Sample subset: CD45RO+ cells pooled with CCR7-negative TemRA cells. The source is a man between 18 and 29 years old in good health.

V usage is TRBV18 and J usage is TRBJ2-5; 10 bases align to TRBD2. The junction had 5 bases not matched to a gene; V was cut back by 3 bases and J by 1 base. Germline CDR1 is KGHSH and CDR2 is LQKENI. There are 16 residues in the CDR3. CDR3 coding DNA: TGTGCCAGCTCACCCCTAGCGGGAGTACTCCAAGAGACCCAGTACTTC. This gives the protein CASSPLAGVLQETQYF.

The chain joins TRBV2 to TRBJ2-4; D is unresolved. The germline gives CDR1 SNHLY, CDR2 FYNNEI. The CDR3 has 15 residues. The V end was cut by 3 bases, the J end by 0 bases, with 9 bases between. The CDR3 loop is CASSDDQLAKNIQYF. In DNA, the CDR3 is TGTGCCAGCAGTGATGACCAGCTAGCCAAAAACATTCAGTACTTC.

The V and J genes are TRBV7-9 and TRBJ2-5, with D perhaps matching TRBD1 (5 bases). This CDR3 region has 16 residues. Germline values: CDR1 SEHNR, CDR2 FQNEAQ (reference sequence). V was trimmed by 0 bases and J by 4 bases, leaving 15 bases between them. CDR3 residues: CASSLAGLEVGETQYF. The CDR3 DNA reads as TGTGCCAGCAGCTTAGCGGGGCTAGAGGTAGGAGAGACCCAGTACTTC.

The table lists this clone with a few counts. J is TRBJ2-1 and V is TRBV6-1; D may correspond to TRBD1 or TRBD2 (5 bases each). V was trimmed by 6 bases and J by 8 bases, leaving 11 bases between them. This CDR3 contains 12 residues. Germline CDR1 MNHNS, CDR2 SASEGT. The CDR3 region is CASRFMGDEQFF. CDR3 sequence (DNA): TGTGCCAGCAGATTTATGGGGGATGAGCAGTTCTTC.

A single count supports this clone. The gene calls are TRBV4-1 and TRBJ2-3, with no clear D. Trimming stripped 6 bases from V and 5 bases from J, with 9 bases between. The CDR3 is 12 residues long. CDR1 MGHRA and CDR2 YSYEKL come from the germline V gene. In DNA, the CDR3 is TGCGCCAGCAGTCCGGACGGAGATACGCAGTATTTT. Amino acids: CASSPDGDTQYF.

The chain recombines TRBV27 with TRBJ2-2; TRBD2 agrees at 10 bases. The CDR3 loop spans 17 amino acids. Losses at the gene ends were 3 bases for V and 4 bases for J; bases not matched to a gene: 8. Germline assignment: CDR1 MNHEY and CDR2 SMNVEV (reference sequence). The CDR3 nucleotides read TGTGCCAGCAGTTTGATAGCGGGAGGTCTCTTCACCGGGGAGCTGTTTTTT. This codes for CASSLIAGGLFTGELFF.

The chain carries TRBV19 and TRBJ1-5, with D perhaps TRBD1 (5 bases). The germline CDR1 and CDR2 sequences are LNHDA and SQIVND (reference sequence). The germline V and J ends were trimmed by 3 bases and 2 bases, with 14 bases remaining between them. This CDR3 spans 16 amino acids. CDR3 sequence (DNA): TGTGCCAGTAGTATCCTGGGGGGTATCGGCAATCAGCCCCAGCATTTT. Protein: CASSILGGIGNQPQHF. The variable domain in full, completed from reference TRBV19 and TRBJ1-5, reads DGGITQSPKYLFRKEGQNVTLSCEQNLNHDAMYWYRQDPGQGLRLIYYSQIVNDFQKGDIAEGYSVSREKKESFPLTVTSAQKNPTAFYLCASSILGGIGNQPQHFGDGTRLSIL.

V gene TRBV4-3 combines with J gene TRBJ2-7; tentatively, D is TRBD1 (6 bases). The CDR3 consists of 15 residues. Germline V gives CDR1 LGHNA, CDR2 YSLEER. The V gene lost 1 base and the J gene lost 4 bases, with 14 bases spanning the gap. CDR3: CASSQAAGAGYEQYF. The CDR3 nucleotides are TGCGCCAGCAGCCAAGCTGCAGGGGCTGGGTACGAGCAGTACTTC.

This clone was recorded a few times. A read error may explain this, as a much larger clone is one base away. Other nucleotide sequences from this sample produce the same CDR3. The rearrangement links TRBV7-9 to TRBJ2-7, with 7 bases matching TRBD1. V lost 5 bases and J lost 1; bases outside the gene matches: 2. Per the germline V gene, CDR1 is SEHNR and CDR2 is FQNEAQ (reference sequence). The CDR3 sequence is 13 residues long. The CDR3 DNA reads as TGTGCCAGCAGCCCGGGACAGTCCTACGAGCAGTACTTC. It encodes CASSPGQSYEQYF.